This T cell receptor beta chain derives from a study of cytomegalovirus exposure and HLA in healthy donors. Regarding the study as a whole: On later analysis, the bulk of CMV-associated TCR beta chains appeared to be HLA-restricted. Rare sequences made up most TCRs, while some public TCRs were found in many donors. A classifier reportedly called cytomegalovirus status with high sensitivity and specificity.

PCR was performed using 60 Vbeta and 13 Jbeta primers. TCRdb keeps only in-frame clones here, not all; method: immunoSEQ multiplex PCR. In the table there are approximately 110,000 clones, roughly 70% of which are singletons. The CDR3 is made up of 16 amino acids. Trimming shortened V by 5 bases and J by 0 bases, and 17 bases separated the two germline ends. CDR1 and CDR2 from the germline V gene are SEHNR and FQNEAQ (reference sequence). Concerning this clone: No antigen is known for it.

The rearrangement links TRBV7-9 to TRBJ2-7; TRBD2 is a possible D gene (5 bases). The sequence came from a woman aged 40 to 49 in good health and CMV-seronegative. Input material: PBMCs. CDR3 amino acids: CASSPPGNYRSYEQYF. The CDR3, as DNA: TGTGCCAGCAGCCCCCCGGGGAACTATCGCTCCTACGAGCAGTACTTC.